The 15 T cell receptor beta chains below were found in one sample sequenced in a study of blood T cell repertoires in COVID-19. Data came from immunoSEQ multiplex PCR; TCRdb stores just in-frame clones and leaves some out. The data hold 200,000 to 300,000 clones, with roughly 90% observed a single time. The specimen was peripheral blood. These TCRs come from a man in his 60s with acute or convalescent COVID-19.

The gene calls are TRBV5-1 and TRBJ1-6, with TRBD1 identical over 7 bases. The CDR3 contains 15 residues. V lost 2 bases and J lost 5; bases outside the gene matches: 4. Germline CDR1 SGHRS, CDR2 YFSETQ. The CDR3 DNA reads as TGCGCCAGCAGCTTAGGGGACAGACATAATTCACCCCTCCACTTT. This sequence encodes CASSLGDRHNSPLHF.

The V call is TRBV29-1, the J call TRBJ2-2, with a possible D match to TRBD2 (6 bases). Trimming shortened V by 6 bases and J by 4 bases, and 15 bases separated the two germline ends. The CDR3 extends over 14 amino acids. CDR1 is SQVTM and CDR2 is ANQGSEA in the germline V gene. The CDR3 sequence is CSVNDGRPTGELFF. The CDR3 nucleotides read TGCAGCGTCAATGACGGGAGACCCACCGGGGAGCTGTTTTTT.

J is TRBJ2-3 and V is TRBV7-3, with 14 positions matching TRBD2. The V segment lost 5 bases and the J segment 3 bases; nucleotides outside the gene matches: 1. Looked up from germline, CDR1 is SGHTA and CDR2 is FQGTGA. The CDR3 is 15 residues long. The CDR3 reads CASSRTSGRTDTQYF. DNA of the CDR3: TGTGCCAGCAGCCGGACTAGCGGGAGGACAGATACGCAGTATTTT.

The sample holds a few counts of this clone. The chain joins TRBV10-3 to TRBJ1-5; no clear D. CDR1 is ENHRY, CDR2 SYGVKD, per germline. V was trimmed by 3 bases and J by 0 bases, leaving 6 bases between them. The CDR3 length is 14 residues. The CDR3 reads CAISEQSSNQPQHF. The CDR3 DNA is TGTGCCATCAGTGAACAGTCTAGCAATCAGCCCCAGCATTTT.

The CDR3 loop reads CATSGLSTDTQYF. The CDR3 region has the DNA TGTGCCACCAGTGGGCTTAGCACAGATACGCAGTATTTT. This chain joins TRBV24-1 and TRBJ2-3; no definite D call. Germline V gene data show CDR1 as KGHDR and CDR2 as SFDVKD. The V end lost 5 bases, the J end lost 0 bases, and 5 bases lay between the germline ends. The CDR3 is 13 residues long.

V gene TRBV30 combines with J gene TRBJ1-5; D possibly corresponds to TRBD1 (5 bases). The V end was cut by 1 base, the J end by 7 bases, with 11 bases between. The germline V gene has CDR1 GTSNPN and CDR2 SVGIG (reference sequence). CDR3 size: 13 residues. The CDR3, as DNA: TGTGCCTGGAGTGCAGGGTTAGGGCAGCCCCAGCATTTT. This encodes CAWSAGLGQPQHF.

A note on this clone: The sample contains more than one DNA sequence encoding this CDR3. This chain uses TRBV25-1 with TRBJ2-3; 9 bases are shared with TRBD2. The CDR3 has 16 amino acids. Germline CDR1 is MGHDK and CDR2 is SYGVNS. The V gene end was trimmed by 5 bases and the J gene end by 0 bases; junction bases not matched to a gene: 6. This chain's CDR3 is CASSLGLALSTDTQYF. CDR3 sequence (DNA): TGTGCCAGCAGTCTTGGACTAGCGTTAAGCACAGATACGCAGTATTTT.

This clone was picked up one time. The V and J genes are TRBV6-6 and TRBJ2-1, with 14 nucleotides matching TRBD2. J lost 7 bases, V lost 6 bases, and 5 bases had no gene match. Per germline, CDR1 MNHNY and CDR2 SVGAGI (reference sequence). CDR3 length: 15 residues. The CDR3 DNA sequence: TGTGCCAGCAGCCGACTAGCGGGAGGGAGGAATGAGCAGTTCTTC. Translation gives CASSRLAGGRNEQFF.

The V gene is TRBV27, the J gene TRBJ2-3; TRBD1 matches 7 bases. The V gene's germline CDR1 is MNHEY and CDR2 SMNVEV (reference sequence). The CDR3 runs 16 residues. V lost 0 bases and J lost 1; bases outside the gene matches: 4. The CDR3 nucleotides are TGTGCCAGCAGTTTATCGGCAGGGGGAGGCACAGATACGCAGTATTTT. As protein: CASSLSAGGGTDTQYF.

The CDR3 spells CASSVGLAGLSSYNEQFF. The CDR3 DNA reads as TGTGCCAGCAGCGTCGGACTAGCGGGATTGAGCTCCTACAATGAGCAGTTCTTC. The chain carries TRBV7-9 and TRBJ2-1; TRBD2 matches 12 bases. The trim removed 5 bases at V and 0 bases at J, leaving 8 bases unmatched. This CDR3 comprises 18 residues. Germline V gene data show CDR1 as SEHNR and CDR2 as FQNEAQ (reference sequence).

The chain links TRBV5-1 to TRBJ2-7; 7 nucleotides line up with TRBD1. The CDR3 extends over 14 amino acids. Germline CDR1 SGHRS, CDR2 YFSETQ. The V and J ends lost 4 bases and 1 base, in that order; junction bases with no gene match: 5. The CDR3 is CASSEPGQSYEQYF. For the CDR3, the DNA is TGCGCCAGCAGCGAACCGGGACAGTCCTACGAGCAGTACTTC.

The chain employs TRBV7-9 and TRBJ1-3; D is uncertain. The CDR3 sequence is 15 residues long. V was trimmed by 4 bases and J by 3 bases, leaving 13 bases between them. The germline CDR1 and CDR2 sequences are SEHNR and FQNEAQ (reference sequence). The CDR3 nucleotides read TGTGCCAGCAGCTCCTCATCAGTGTTTGGAAACACCATATATTTT. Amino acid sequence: CASSSSSVFGNTIYF. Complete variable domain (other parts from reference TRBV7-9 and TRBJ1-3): DTGVSQNPRHKITKRGQNVTFRCDPISEHNRLYWYRQTLGQGPEFLTYFQNEAQLEKSRLLSDRFSAERPKGSFSTLEIQRTEQGDSAMYLCASSSSSVFGNTIYFGEGSWLTVV.

In DNA form, the CDR3 reads TGTGCCAGTATCGGACAGTCAACTAATGAAAAACTGTTTTTT. Amino acid sequence: CASIGQSTNEKLFF. The chain links TRBV19 to TRBJ1-4, with D possibly matching TRBD1 (6 bases). V was shortened by 7 bases and J by 0 bases, with 9 bases between the two germline ends. The CDR3 consists of 14 residues. The germline V gene encodes CDR1 LNHDA and CDR2 SQIVND (reference sequence).

The CDR3 loop reads CASGEGAKNEQFF. CDR3 nucleotide sequence: TGCGCCAGCGGTGAGGGGGCGAAAAATGAGCAGTTCTTC. V usage is TRBV4-3 and J usage is TRBJ2-1, with 7 bases fitting TRBD1. The V gene end was trimmed by 8 bases and the J gene end by 7 bases; junction bases not matched to a gene: 8. This CDR3 is built from 13 residues. Germline V gives CDR1 LGHNA, CDR2 YSLEER.

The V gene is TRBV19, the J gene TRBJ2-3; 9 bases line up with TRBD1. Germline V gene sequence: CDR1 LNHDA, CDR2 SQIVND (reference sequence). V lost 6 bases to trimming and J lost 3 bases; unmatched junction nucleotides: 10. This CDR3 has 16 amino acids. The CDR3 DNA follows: TGTGCCAGTAGCAGGACTCCGGGACAGGGAACAGATACGCAGTATTTT. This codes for CASSRTPGQGTDTQYF.